The 17 T cell receptor beta chains reported below all come from one sample, sequenced in a study of blood T cell repertoires in COVID-19. Generated by immunoSEQ multiplex PCR, the TCRdb table keeps only in-frame clones and is missing some. The table lists 200,000 to 300,000 clones, 85% of them singletons. Sequenced: PBMCs or T cells enriched from blood (not recorded which). Source of these receptors: a woman aged 45 to 65 with acute COVID-19.

The chain joins TRBV7-2 to TRBJ1-5; TRBD1 matches at 8 bases. The CDR3 has 17 residues. Germline CDR1 reads SGHTA; CDR2 reads FQGNSA. V lost 1 base, J lost 6 bases, and 11 bases stayed unmatched. The CDR3 reads CASSLVTGTGSGQPQHF. The DNA of the CDR3 is TGTGCCAGCAGCTTAGTGACTGGGACAGGTTCTGGTCAGCCCCAGCATTTT.

The rearrangement uses TRBV7-2 and TRBJ2-4; 8 bases are a match to TRBD1. V dropped 4 bases and J dropped 1; count of bases not matched to a gene: 9. There are 17 residues in the CDR3. Germline CDR1 SGHTA, CDR2 FQGNSA. CDR3 bases: TGTGCCAGCAGCTCCGGACAGGGAAAGGGGGCCAAAAACATTCAGTACTTC. Amino acids: CASSSGQGKGAKNIQYF. Complete variable domain (other parts from reference TRBV7-2 and TRBJ2-4): GAGVSQSPSNKVTEKGKDVELRCDPISGHTALYWYRQSLGQGLEFLIYFQGNSAPDKSGLPSDRFSAERTGGSVSTLTIQRTQQEDSAVYLCASSSGQGKGAKNIQYFGAGTRLSVL.

This clone was recorded once. The rearrangement links TRBV30 to TRBJ2-3; D gene uncertain. CDR3 length: 14 amino acids. The germline V gene has CDR1 GTSNPN and CDR2 SVGIG (reference sequence). Trimming shortened V by 0 bases and J by 4 bases, and 11 bases separated the two germline ends. CDR3 sequence (DNA): TGTGCCTGGAGTGTATCCCCGGTGGCAGATACGCAGTATTTT. It specifies CAWSVSPVADTQYF.

The chain recombines TRBV7-2 with TRBJ1-4, with D maybe TRBD1 (6 bases). V shed 1 base and J shed 13 bases, with 16 bases lying between them. The CDR3 runs 14 residues. Germline V gene sequence: CDR1 SGHTA, CDR2 FQGNSA. This CDR3 is CASSLGTDLKGLFF. The CDR3 region has the DNA TGTGCCAGCAGCTTAGGGACAGACCTGAAAGGACTGTTTTTT.

The V and J genes are TRBV7-2 and TRBJ1-6; D is undetermined. The CDR3 has 13 residues. V was shortened by 0 bases and J by 14 bases, with 11 bases between the two germline ends. Germline V gene sequence: CDR1 SGHTA, CDR2 FQGNSA. CDR3 DNA: TGTGCCAGCAGCTTAGCGCTATACAGAGCCCTCCACTTT. Protein sequence: CASSLALYRALHF.

This clone turned up a few times. The CDR3 region has the DNA TGTGCCAGCAGCTTGGCCTCAGGGGCTGATGGCTACACCTTC. It translates to CASSLASGADGYTF. The genes are TRBV5-4 and TRBJ1-2; D is possibly TRBD1 (6 bases). V was pared by 0 bases and J by 6 bases, with 12 bases between. The germline gives CDR1 SGHNT, CDR2 YYREEE (reference sequence). This CDR3 contains 14 residues.

This CDR3 reads CASSSSPGYGYTF. The CDR3, as DNA: TGTGCCAGCAGCTCCTCCCCCGGGTATGGCTACACCTTC. The chain links TRBV7-6 to TRBJ1-2, with unresolved D. This CDR3 spans 13 amino acids. Germline V lookup: CDR1 SGHVS, CDR2 FNYEAQ. V was pared by 4 bases and J by 5 bases, with 11 bases between.

The chain couples TRBV2 to TRBJ1-1; D remains ambiguous. Trimming shortened V by 3 bases and J by 4 bases, and 9 bases separated the two germline ends. This CDR3 contains 13 residues. Germline CDR1 is SNHLY and CDR2 is FYNNEI. The CDR3 protein is CASSDRRRTEAFF. CDR3 coding DNA: TGTGCCAGCAGTGACAGGCGTCGCACTGAAGCTTTCTTT.

The count of this clone is one. The chain has TRBV5-1 and TRBJ1-4; weak D call: TRBD1 (5 bases). Per the germline V gene, CDR1 is SGHRS and CDR2 is YFSETQ. This CDR3 comprises 15 residues. V was trimmed by 0 bases and J by 8 bases, leaving 14 bases between them. CDR3 bases: TGCGCCAGCAGCTTGGCGCGGGGACGTGGGGAAAAACTGTTTTTT. It codes for CASSLARGRGEKLFF.

This chain links TRBV2 with TRBJ1-2; TRBD1 matches 9 bases. The CDR3 is 13 amino acids. Trimming removed 6 bases from V and 2 bases from J; junction bases left unmatched: 1. Germline-derived CDR1 and CDR2 are SNHLY and FYNNEI. The DNA for the CDR3 is TGTGCCAGCAGAGGGACAGGGAACTATGGCTACACCTTC. It specifies CASRGTGNYGYTF.

The chain has TRBV11-2 and TRBJ1-1, with D possibly being TRBD1 (6 bases). The V end lost 5 bases, the J end lost 4 bases, and 17 bases lay between the germline ends. Germline loops: CDR1 SGHAT, CDR2 FQNNGV. This CDR3 comprises 15 residues. CDR3 protein: CASSLEGVEGTEAFF. In DNA, the CDR3 is TGTGCCAGCAGCCTCGAGGGGGTTGAGGGCACTGAAGCTTTCTTT. Drawing the rest from reference TRBV11-2 and TRBJ1-1, the complete variable domain is EAGVAQSPRYKIIEKRQSVAFWCNPISGHATLYWYQQILGQGPKLLIQFQNNGVVDDSQLPKDRFSAERLKGVDSTLKIQPAKLEDSAVYLCASSLEGVEGTEAFFGQGTRLTVV.

The V call is TRBV7-9, the J call TRBJ2-1; 12 bases align to TRBD1. This CDR3 comprises 15 residues. Germline V lookup: CDR1 SEHNR, CDR2 FQNEAQ (reference sequence). V lost 5 bases, J lost 6 bases, and 5 bases stayed unmatched. In DNA, the CDR3 is TGTGCCAGCAGCGCTAAGGGACAGGGGGCCAATGAGCAGTTCTTC. This sequence encodes CASSAKGQGANEQFF.

The V call is TRBV30, the J call TRBJ1-3, with no clear D. With 3 bases removed from V and 1 base from J, the gap between germline ends came to 10 bases. Germline CDR1 GTSNPN, CDR2 SVGIG (reference sequence). This CDR3 is 14 amino acids long. CDR3 amino acids: CAWSAGKSGNTIYF. The CDR3 DNA reads TGTGCCTGGAGCGCCGGGAAGTCTGGAAACACCATATATTTT.

This clone came up once. This chain links TRBV5-1 with TRBJ2-7; tentative D call: TRBD2 (5 bases). The CDR3 is made up of 14 amino acids. V lost 2 bases and J 5 bases, leaving 14 bases between the germline ends. Germline V gene sequence: CDR1 SGHRS, CDR2 YFSETQ. Here the CDR3 DNA reads TGCGCCAGCAGCTTTTCGGACGGGAATCACGAGCAGTACTTC. This sequence encodes CASSFSDGNHEQYF.

This rearrangement joins TRBV5-4 to TRBJ2-7; the match to TRBD1 covers 7 bases. V dropped 2 bases and J dropped 7; count of bases not matched to a gene: 12. The CDR3 loop spans 15 amino acids. Germline CDR1 reads SGHNT; CDR2 reads YYREEE (reference sequence). This chain's CDR3 is CASSFEGGPSVEQYF. The CDR3 DNA is TGTGCCAGCAGCTTTGAAGGGGGCCCGAGTGTGGAGCAGTACTTC.

The sample holds one count of this clone. V gene TRBV6-2 or TRBV6-3 combines with J gene TRBJ2-1; 10 bases map to TRBD2. With 0 bases clipped from V and 9 bases from J, the junction kept 5 bases outside the gene matches. Per germline, CDR1 MNHEY and CDR2 SVGEGT. The CDR3 totals 15 residues. CDR3 coding DNA: TGTGCCAGCAGTTACTCAGCGGGGGGGGCAGGTGAGCAGTTCTTC. It codes for CASSYSAGGAGEQFF.

V and J are TRBV7-8 and TRBJ1-2; 7 positions match TRBD1. With V trimmed by 5 bases and J by 4 bases, 10 bases remained unmatched. Germline-derived CDR1 and CDR2 are SGHVS and FQNEAQ. The CDR3 loop spans 15 amino acids. CDR3 nucleotides: TGTGCCAGCAGCCAAACAGGGGACATCGGCTATGGCTACACCTTC. Translating it yields CASSQTGDIGYGYTF. Filled out from reference TRBV7-8 and TRBJ1-2, the complete variable domain reads GAGVSQSPRYKVAKRGQDVALRCDPISGHVSLFWYQQALGQGPEFLTYFQNEAQLDKSGLPSDRFFAERPEGSVSTLKIQRTQQEDSAVYLCASSQTGDIGYGYTFGSGTRLTVV.